This T cell receptor beta chain was sequenced in a study of T cell responses to AZD1222 COVID-19 vaccine. Produced via immunoSEQ multiplex PCR; TCRdb's table is partial and in-frame only. Here the sample spans about 120,000 clones, 75% to 95% being singletons. Findings of the study overall: At baseline, seropositivity was found in only 5 to 7 AZD1222 recipients. The donor group comprised mostly white British people and more females; the analysis possibly underestimated clonal diversity.

Only a few counts were recorded for this clone. Antigen: not known. The CDR3 extends over 16 amino acids. CDR1 is MNHEY, CDR2 SMNVEV, per germline (reference sequence). V was trimmed by 4 bases and J by 5 bases, leaving 20 bases between them. The receptor comes from an adult who received the MenACWY meningococcal vaccine as a control. The sequences come from peripheral blood, collected 28 days after the second dose of the MenACWY control vaccine. The chain recombines TRBV27 with TRBJ1-2; no reliable D call. CDR3 in amino acids: CASSSRHREPLYGYTF. The CDR3 bases are TGTGCCAGCAGTTCACGTCACCGGGAACCTCTATATGGCTACACCTTC.